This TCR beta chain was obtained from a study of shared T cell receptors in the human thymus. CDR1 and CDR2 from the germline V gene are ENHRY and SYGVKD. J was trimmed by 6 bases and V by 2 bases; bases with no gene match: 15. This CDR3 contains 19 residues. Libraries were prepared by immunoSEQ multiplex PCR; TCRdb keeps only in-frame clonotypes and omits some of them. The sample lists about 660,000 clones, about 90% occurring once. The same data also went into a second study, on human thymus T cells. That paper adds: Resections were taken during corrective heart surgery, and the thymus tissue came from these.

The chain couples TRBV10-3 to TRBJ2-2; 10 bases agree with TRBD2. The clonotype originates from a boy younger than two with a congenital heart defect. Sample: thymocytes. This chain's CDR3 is CAISEPLPLAGVASGELFF. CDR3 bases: TGTGCCATCAGTGAGCCCCTCCCTCTAGCGGGAGTAGCCTCCGGGGAGCTGTTTTTT.